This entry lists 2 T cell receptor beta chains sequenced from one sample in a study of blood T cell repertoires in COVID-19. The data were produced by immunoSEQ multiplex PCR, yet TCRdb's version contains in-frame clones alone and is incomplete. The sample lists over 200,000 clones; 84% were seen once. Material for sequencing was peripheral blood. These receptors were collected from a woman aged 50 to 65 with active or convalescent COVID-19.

CDR3 DNA: TGTGCCAGCTCACCCCAGGGGAGGGACGGTGAAGCTTTCTTT. Protein sequence: CASSPQGRDGEAFF. The genes are TRBV18 and TRBJ1-1; D is perhaps TRBD1 (6 bases). Germline values: CDR1 KGHSH, CDR2 LQKENI. V gave up 3 bases and J gave up 7 bases, with 15 bases separating them. The CDR3 is 14 residues long.

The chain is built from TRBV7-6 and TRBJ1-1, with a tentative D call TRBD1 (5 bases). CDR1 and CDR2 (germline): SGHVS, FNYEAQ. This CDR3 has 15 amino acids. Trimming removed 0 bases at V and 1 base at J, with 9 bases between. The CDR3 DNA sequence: TGTGCCAGCAGCTTAGCGGTGGGGGGGAACACTGAAGCTTTCTTT. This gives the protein CASSLAVGGNTEAFF.